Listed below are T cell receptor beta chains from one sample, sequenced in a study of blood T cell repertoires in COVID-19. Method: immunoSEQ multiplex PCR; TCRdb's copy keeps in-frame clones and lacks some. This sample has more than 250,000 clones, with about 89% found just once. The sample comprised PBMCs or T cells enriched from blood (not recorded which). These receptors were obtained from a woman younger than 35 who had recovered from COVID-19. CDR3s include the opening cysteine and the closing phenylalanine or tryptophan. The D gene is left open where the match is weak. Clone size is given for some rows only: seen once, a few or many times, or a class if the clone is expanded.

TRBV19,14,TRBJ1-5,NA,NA,TGTGCCAGTACCTTACAGGGTAGCAATCAGCCCCAGCATTTT,CASTLQGSNQPQHF
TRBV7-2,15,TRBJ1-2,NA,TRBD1,TGTGCCAGCAGCCCAAACCTCGGGACAGGGGCTGGCTACACCTTC,CASSPNLGTGAGYTF
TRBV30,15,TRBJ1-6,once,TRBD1,TGTGCCTGGAGTGAAACAGGGGCCTGGAATTCACCCCTCCACTTT,CAWSETGAWNSPLHF
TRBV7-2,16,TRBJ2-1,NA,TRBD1,TGTGCCAGCAGCTTACCGGGACAGGGCTCAAAGGGTGAGCAGTTCTTC,CASSLPGQGSKGEQFF
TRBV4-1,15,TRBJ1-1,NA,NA,TGCGCCAGCAGCCAGGCTTGGGAGACCAACACTGAAGCTTTCTTT,CASSQAWETNTEAFF
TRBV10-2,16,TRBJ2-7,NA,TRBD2,TGCGCCAGCAGTGATCTAGCGGGAAGGGGGTCCTACGAGCAGTACTTC,CASSDLAGRGSYEQYF
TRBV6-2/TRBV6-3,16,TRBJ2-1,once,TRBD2,TGTGCCAGCAGTCCAGAGCGGGAGCTTGGATACAATGAGCAGTTCTTC,CASSPERELGYNEQFF
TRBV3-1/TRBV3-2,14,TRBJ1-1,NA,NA,TGTGCCAGCAGCCAAGTCGGGGTAGGGACTGAAGCTTTCTTT,CASSQVGVGTEAFF
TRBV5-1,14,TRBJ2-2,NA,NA,TGCGCCAGCAGCTCTTCCGCGAACACCGGGGAGCTGTTTTTT,CASSSSANTGELFF
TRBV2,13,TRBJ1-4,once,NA,TGTGCCAGCAGTGAAAACAGGGATGAAAAACTGTTTTTT,CASSENRDEKLFF
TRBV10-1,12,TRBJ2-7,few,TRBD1,TGCGCCAGCAGTTTGACAGGGGACGAGCAGTACTTC,CASSLTGDEQYF
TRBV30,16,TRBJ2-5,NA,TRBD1,TGTGCCTGGAGTGTAGGGGGAGTGACAGGGGGAGAGACCCAGTACTTC,CAWSVGGVTGGETQYF
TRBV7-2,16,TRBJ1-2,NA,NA,TGTGCCAGCAGCTTAGTGACGGGGGGGCATAACTATGGCTACACCTTC,CASSLVTGGHNYGYTF
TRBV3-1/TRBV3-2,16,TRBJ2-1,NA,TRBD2,TGTGCCAGCAGCCAAGACGCGCTAGCGGGAGGGGTTGGGCAGTTCTTC,CASSQDALAGGVGQFF
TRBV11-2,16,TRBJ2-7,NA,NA,TGTGCCAGCAGCTTAGTTAGGGGGAGGGGGTCCTACGAGCAGTACTTC,CASSLVRGRGSYEQYF
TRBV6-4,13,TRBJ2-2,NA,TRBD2,TGTGCCAGCAGTAGCGGGGACACCGGGGAGCTGTTTTTT,CASSSGDTGELFF
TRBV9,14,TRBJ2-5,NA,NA,TGTGCCAGCAGCGTAACGTCTAGAGAAGAGACCCAGTACTTC,CASSVTSREETQYF
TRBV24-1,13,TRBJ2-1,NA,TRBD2,TGTGCCACCAGTGAATCCCTCGCGGGGGGCACGTTCTTC,CATSESLAGGTFF
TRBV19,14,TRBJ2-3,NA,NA,TGTGCCAGTAGGCGACGACAGAGCACAGATACGCAGTATTTT,CASRRRQSTDTQYF
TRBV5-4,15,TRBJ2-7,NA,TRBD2,TGTGCCAGCAGCTTGAAGCGGGAGGTGCACTACGAGCAGTACTTC,CASSLKREVHYEQYF
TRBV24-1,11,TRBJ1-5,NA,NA,TGTGCCACCGGGAGTGATCAGCCCCAGCATTTT,CATGSDQPQHF
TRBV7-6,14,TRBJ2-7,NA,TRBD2,TGTGCCAGCAGCGCACTAGCGCCAACCTACGAGCAGTACTTC,CASSALAPTYEQYF
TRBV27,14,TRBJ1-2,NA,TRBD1,TGTGCCAGCAGTTGGGACAGGAGTTCACATGGCTACACCTTC,CASSWDRSSHGYTF
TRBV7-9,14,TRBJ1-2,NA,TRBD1,TGTGCCAGCAGCTTTTCGGGAGGGGGCAACGGCTACACCTTC,CASSFSGGGNGYTF
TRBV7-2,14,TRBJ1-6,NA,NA,TGTGCCAGCAGCTTACCGCATGGCGGTTCACCCCTCCACTTT,CASSLPHGGSPLHF
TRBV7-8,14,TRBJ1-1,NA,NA,TGTGCCAGCAGCCCCCGGGAGGGGTCGGGTGAAGCTTTCTTT,CASSPREGSGEAFF
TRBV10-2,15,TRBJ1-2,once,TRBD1,TGCGCCAGCAGGGCGACCTGGGACAGTCTCTATGGCTACACCTTC,CASRATWDSLYGYTF
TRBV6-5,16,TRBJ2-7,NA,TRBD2,TGTGCCAGCAGTTACGCGACGGGACTAGCGGTTCCCGAGCAGTACTTC,CASSYATGLAVPEQYF
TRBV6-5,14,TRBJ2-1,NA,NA,TGTGCCAGCAGCCGCCACCTCCCTAACAATGAGCAGTTCTTC,CASSRHLPNNEQFF
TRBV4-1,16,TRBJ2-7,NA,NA,TGCGCCAGCAGCCAGATATACCGGGACTCGGCCTACGAGCAGTACTTC,CASSQIYRDSAYEQYF
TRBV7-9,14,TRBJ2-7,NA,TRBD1,TGTGCCAGCAGCTCAGGGGACAGGGCCCACGAGCAGTACTTC,CASSSGDRAHEQYF
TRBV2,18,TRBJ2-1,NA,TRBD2,TGTGCCAGCAGGGAGCTAGCGGGGGGGCCGAGCTCCTACAATGAGCAGTTCTTC,CASRELAGGPSSYNEQFF
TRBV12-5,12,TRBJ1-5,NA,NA,TGTGCTAGTGGTTTGTACAATCAGCCCCAGCATTTT,CASGLYNQPQHF
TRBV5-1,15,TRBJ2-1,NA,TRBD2,TGCGCCAGCAGCCTCCCGTCGCTAGCGGGCGATGAGCAGTTCTTC,CASSLPSLAGDEQFF
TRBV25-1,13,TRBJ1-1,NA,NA,TGTGCCAGCAAAGAAGGGGCGAACACTGAAGCTTTCTTT,CASKEGANTEAFF
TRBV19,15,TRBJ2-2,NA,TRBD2,TGTGCCAGTAGTATAGGTCTAGCGGGGCTCGGGGAGCTGTTTTTT,CASSIGLAGLGELFF
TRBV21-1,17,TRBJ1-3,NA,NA,TGTGCCAGCAGCAAAGGGTACAGGGCGTCGGCTAGAAACACCATATATTTT,CASSKGYRASARNTIYF
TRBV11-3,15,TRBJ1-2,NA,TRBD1,TGTGCCAGCAGCTCCCAGGACAGGGGGGACTATGGCTACACCTTC,CASSSQDRGDYGYTF
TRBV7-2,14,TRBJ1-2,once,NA,TGTGCCAGCAGCTTACAAGGGGCGGGGTATGGCTACACCTTC,CASSLQGAGYGYTF
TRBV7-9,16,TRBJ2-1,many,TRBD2,TGTGCCAGCAGCTTAGGAGCGGGGAGCTCCTACAATGAGCAGTTCTTC,CASSLGAGSSYNEQFF
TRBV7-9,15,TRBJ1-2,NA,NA,TGTGCCAGCAGCTCCCCCGGAGGGGTGAACTATGGCTACACCTTC,CASSSPGGVNYGYTF
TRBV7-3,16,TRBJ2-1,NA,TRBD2,TGTGCCAGCAGCTTTAGCGGGAGGGCCGTTTACAATGAGCAGTTCTTC,CASSFSGRAVYNEQFF
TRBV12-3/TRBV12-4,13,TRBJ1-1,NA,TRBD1,TGTGCCAGCAGCCTTCAGGGGGGCACTGAAGCTTTCTTT,CASSLQGGTEAFF
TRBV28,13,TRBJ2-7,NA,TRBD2,TGTGCCAGCATGCTAGCGGGAGCCTACGAGCAGTACTTC,CASMLAGAYEQYF
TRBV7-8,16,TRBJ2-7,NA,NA,TGTGCCAGCAGCAGAACGACCGGACAATTGTTGGGAGAGCAGTACTTC,CASSRTTGQLLGEQYF
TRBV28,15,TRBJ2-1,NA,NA,TGTGCCAGTTCACCAGCAGCGGAGAACTACAATGAGCAGTTCTTC,CASSPAAENYNEQFF
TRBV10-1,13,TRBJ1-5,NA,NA,TGCGCCAGCAGTATCGGGGTAGGTCAGCCCCAGCATTTT,CASSIGVGQPQHF